The present entry profiles one T cell receptor (beta chain) with its context. Original processing methods: Reference gene primer amplification in the assay estimated nucleated cell counts. Some clones are missing from TCRdb's copy, which holds only in-frame ones; the method was immunoSEQ multiplex PCR. V, J and clone size were drawn from that table, and D and trimming were deduced from the DNA. Of around 270,000 clones in the sample, 87% were seen once. This specimen belongs to a study of blood T cell repertoires in COVID-19. In the study overall: Samples of COVID-19 (acute and convalescent) were obtained from the United States, Italy and Spain. T cells, B-cell-depleted T cells, or PBMCs supplied cDNA or gDNA.

The CDR3 extends over 16 amino acids. Germline V gene data show CDR1 as SGHAT and CDR2 as FQNNGV. The V and J ends lost 5 bases and 0 bases respectively, with 14 bases between them. V gene TRBV11-2 combines with J gene TRBJ2-1; TRBD2 is a possible D gene (5 bases). The sequenced sample was peripheral blood. This TCR was recovered from a woman aged 50 to 60 with acute or convalescent COVID-19. CDR3 loop: CASSLPDGVSYNEQFF. The CDR3 DNA follows: TGTGCCAGCAGCCTTCCAGACGGGGTCTCCTACAATGAGCAGTTCTTC.